This T cell receptor (beta chain) comes out of a study of cytomegalovirus exposure and HLA in healthy donors. General study points: Most TCR sequences showed up rarely, but some public TCRs showed up in many donors.

The germline CDR1 and CDR2 sequences are MNHEY and SMNVEV (reference sequence). This CDR3 comprises 15 residues. After removal of 2 bases from V and 8 bases from J, the junction contained 5 bases not matched to a gene. The method was immunoSEQ multiplex PCR; TCRdb's version includes in-frame clones alone and lacks a portion of them. The sample lists around 160,000 clones, about 90% occurring once. This clone was seen only once. The antigen is unknown. This chain uses TRBV27 with TRBJ2-1; 11 nucleotides align to TRBD2. Sample: PBMCs. The source is a woman aged 18 to 35 in good health and CMV-seropositive. DNA of the CDR3: TGTGCCAGCAGTTTAAGACTAGCGGGACTCGATGAGCAGTTCTTC. Protein: CASSLRLAGLDEQFF.